This TCR beta chain was sequenced in a study of blood T cell repertoires in COVID-19 (dated by TCRdb to between 2020 and 2021). In terms of the full investigation: Samples covering the acute and convalescent phases of COVID-19 were provided by collaborators in the United States, Italy and Spain. The material from the prospective study consisted of cDNA or gDNA derived from T cells, B-cell-depleted T cells, or PBMCs. Subjects who had been exposed to COVID-19, were actively infected with it, or had recovered from it provided the deeply sampled blood TCRbeta repertoires that made up the dataset. The repertoires were released in a freely available public database intended as a resource for research on the immune response to SARS-CoV-2. The samples were drawn from the first 160 participants of the ongoing ImmuneRACE study and from roughly 1,300 subjects provided by 6 global collaborators. A de-identified subject ID, COVID-19 status, age in years and sex were almost always included in the sample metadata. Where available, HLA class I and class II types were obtained from metadata supplied by the sample provider rather than from assay-based typing.

General conclusions and limits of the study: The quantity of clinical and demographic metadata differed by source and by participant and was supplied without curation.

On this clone: The target of this receptor is not known. Base quality data are lacking; no much larger clone is found one base away.

TCRbeta CDR3 regions were amplified from genomic DNA by means of the immunoSEQ Assay, a bias-controlled multiplex PCR. In the original analysis: The number of nucleated cells in each sample was estimated by amplification of reference gene primers within the assay. To quantify the absolute abundance of each unique TCRbeta CDR3 rearrangement, sequence reads were collapsed and filtered. For each sample, productive Simpson clonality was calculated as the square root of Simpson's diversity index across productive rearrangements. Not all clones reach the TCRdb copy of this immuneACCESS table, which keeps in-frame sequences only. Checked studies attribute under half of the gap to unresolved V genes and leave the rest unexplained. V and J calls and clone size are copied from that table; D and trimming were computed from the DNA. The sample table lists around 260,000 clones, approximately 85% of them with a count of one. The leading ten clones occupy 3.5% to 5.5% of the sample.

Counted from cysteine to phenylalanine, this CDR3 has 13 amino acids. The kept DNA is CDR3 alone, 39 bases in frame from the first base. Relative to germline, V is 2 bases shorter and J is 1 base shorter, with 5 bases between their ends. CDR1 LGHDT and CDR2 YNNKEL are derived from the germline V gene (reference sequence). Participants in the prospective study were enrolled through a virtual design, were aged about 18 to 100 years, and lived in fewer than 30 United States geographic areas. To assign participants to cohorts, the prospective study relied on clinical history that participants themselves reported in a screening survey and a study questionnaire. ImmuneRACE Cohort 3 recovered participants were defined by two consecutive negative NP/OP PCR tests, healthcare professional clearance, or symptom resolution. Each participant in the prospective study had whole blood, serum and a nasopharyngeal or oropharyngeal swab collected by mobile phlebotomists. Participants in the prospective study had the option to provide additional blood draws and questionnaires over a 2-month period. Prospective study blood samples were shipped either frozen or at room temperature before DNA extraction.

The sequenced material came from PBMCs or T cells enriched from blood (not recorded which). The TCR sequence derives from a woman in her 30s who had recovered from COVID-19. The sequence links TRBV3-1 (or the pseudogene TRBV3-2) to TRBJ1-1, with the D gene too uncertain to name. CDR3 sequence: CASSQTENTEAFF. The sequence in DNA is TGTGCCAGCAGCCAAACAGAGAACACTGAAGCTTTCTTT.